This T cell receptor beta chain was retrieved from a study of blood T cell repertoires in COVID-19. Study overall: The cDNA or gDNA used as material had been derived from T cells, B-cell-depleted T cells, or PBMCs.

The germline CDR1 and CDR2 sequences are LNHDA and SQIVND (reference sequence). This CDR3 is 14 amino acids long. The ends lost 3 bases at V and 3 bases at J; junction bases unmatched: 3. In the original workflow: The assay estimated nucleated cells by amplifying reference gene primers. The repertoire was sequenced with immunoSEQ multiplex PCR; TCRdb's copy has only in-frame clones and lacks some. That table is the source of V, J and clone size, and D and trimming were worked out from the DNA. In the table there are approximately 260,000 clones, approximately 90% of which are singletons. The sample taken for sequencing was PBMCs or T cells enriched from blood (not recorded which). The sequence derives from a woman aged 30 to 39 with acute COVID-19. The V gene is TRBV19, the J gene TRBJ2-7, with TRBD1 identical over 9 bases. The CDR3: CASSIATGGYEQYF. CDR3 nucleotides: TGTGCCAGTAGTATCGCGACAGGGGGCTACGAGCAGTACTTC. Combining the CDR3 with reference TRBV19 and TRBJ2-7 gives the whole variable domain DGGITQSPKYLFRKEGQNVTLSCEQNLNHDAMYWYRQDPGQGLRLIYYSQIVNDFQKGDIAEGYSVSREKKESFPLTVTSAQKNPTAFYLCASSIATGGYEQYFGPGTRLTVT.